This entry concerns a single T cell receptor (beta chain). The J segment lost 9 bases and the V segment lost 6 bases, leaving 8 bases of the junction unmatched. The CDR3 covers 13 residues. Germline assignment: CDR1 KGHSH and CDR2 LQKENI. These data originate in a study of blood T cell repertoires in COVID-19. The repertoire was sequenced with immunoSEQ multiplex PCR; TCRdb's copy has only in-frame clones and lacks some. The sample contains about 130,000 clones, 88% of which appear only once. This receptor was taken from an elderly woman with acute or convalescent COVID-19. The V call is TRBV18, the J call TRBJ1-1, with 9 bases identical to TRBD1. Input material: peripheral blood. The CDR3 sequence: CASSTPGQGKAFF. DNA for the CDR3: TGTGCCAGCTCGACACCAGGACAGGGGAAAGCTTTCTTT.